These T cell receptor beta chains were read from a single sample in a study of blood T cell repertoires in COVID-19. Profiled with immunoSEQ multiplex PCR; TCRdb holds only in-frame clones, not every one. Of about 75,000 clones listed, approximately 90% were seen once; the top ten hold approximately 19%. Sequencing was done on a sample of peripheral blood. The source is a human donor in a cohort sampled during active COVID-19. CDR3s include the opening cysteine and the closing phenylalanine or tryptophan. The order of the fields is CDR3 protein, CDR3 DNA, D gene, V gene, J gene, clone size. D genes are given only for firm matches. The size entry is marked missing in some rows and otherwise reads once, few, many or a size class.

CDR3: CASSLARVEQSQHF
DNA: TGTGCCAGCAGCTTAGCCAGGGTTGAGCAGTCCCAGCATTTT
D: .
V: TRBV7-2
J: TRBJ1-5
size: .

CDR3: CASTDGLGDYEQYF
DNA: TGTGCCAGCACCGACGGGCTAGGGGACTACGAGCAGTACTTC
D: .
V: TRBV6-6
J: TRBJ2-7
size: .

CDR3: CASSLGQGGIQPQHF
DNA: TGTGCCAGCAGCTTAGGACAGGGGGGAATCCAGCCCCAGCATTTT
D: TRBD1
V: TRBV11-2
J: TRBJ1-5
size: few

CDR3: CASSLEEGARGNQPQHF
DNA: TGTGCCAGCAGCTTAGAGGAGGGGGCTAGGGGCAATCAGCCCCAGCATTTT
D: TRBD1
V: TRBV11-2
J: TRBJ1-5
size: .

CDR3: CASRTGGSPYGYTF
DNA: TGTGCCAGCAGGACAGGGGGTAGTCCTTATGGCTATACCTTC
D: TRBD1
V: TRBV7-2
J: TRBJ1-2
size: .

CDR3: CASTDRGGNSPLHF
DNA: TGTGCCAGCACAGACAGGGGAGGGAATTCACCCCTCCACTTT
D: TRBD1
V: TRBV6-5
J: TRBJ1-6
size: .

CDR3: CASSALGQGIADTQYF
DNA: TGTGCCAGTAGTGCCCTGGGACAGGGTATAGCAGATACGCAGTATTTT
D: TRBD1
V: TRBV19
J: TRBJ2-3
size: .

CDR3: CASSPPGQAPYGYTF
DNA: TGTGCCAGCAGCCCGCCGGGACAGGCTCCCTATGGCTACACCTTC
D: TRBD1
V: TRBV5-4
J: TRBJ1-2
size: .

CDR3: CASSREVYYGYTF
DNA: TGTGCCAGCAGTCGGGAGGTCTACTATGGCTACACCTTC
D: .
V: TRBV6-6
J: TRBJ1-2
size: .

CDR3: CASSLEVAGGNEQFF
DNA: TGTGCCAGCAGCTTAGAGGTAGCGGGAGGCAATGAGCAGTTCTTC
D: TRBD2
V: TRBV7-9
J: TRBJ2-1
size: .

CDR3: CASSLGQANQETQYF
DNA: TGTGCCAGCAGCTTAGGACAGGCCAACCAAGAGACCCAGTACTTC
D: .
V: TRBV11-2
J: TRBJ2-5
size: .

CDR3: CASIGVAGVRETQYF
DNA: TGTGCCAGCATCGGGGTAGCGGGAGTAAGGGAGACCCAGTACTTC
D: TRBD2
V: TRBV2
J: TRBJ2-5
size: few

CDR3: CASSQGGDNSPLHF
DNA: TGTGCCAGCAGCCAGGGGGGGGATAATTCACCCCTCCACTTT
D: .
V: TRBV3-1/TRBV3-2
J: TRBJ1-6
size: .

CDR3: CASTGLAGVDTQYF
DNA: TGTGCCAGCACCGGACTAGCGGGGGTTGATACGCAGTATTTT
D: TRBD2
V: TRBV5-5
J: TRBJ2-3
size: once

CDR3: CASSTGQGHYTF
DNA: TGTGCCAGCAGCACAGGACAGGGCCACTACACCTTC
D: TRBD1
V: TRBV7-9
J: TRBJ1-2
size: .

CDR3: CASSGDSGSQETQYF
DNA: TGCGCCAGCAGCGGTGATTCGGGATCCCAAGAGACCCAGTACTTC
D: .
V: TRBV5-1
J: TRBJ2-5
size: .

CDR3: CASSPPTSGRTGELFF
DNA: TGTGCCAGCTCACCACCCACTAGCGGGAGGACCGGGGAGCTGTTTTTT
D: TRBD2
V: TRBV18
J: TRBJ2-2
size: .

CDR3: CASSGTGDQPQHF
DNA: TGTGCCAGCAGTGGGACAGGGGACCAGCCCCAGCATTTT
D: TRBD1
V: TRBV3-1/TRBV3-2
J: TRBJ1-5
size: .

CDR3: CASSVGGGGALNEQFF
DNA: TGTGCCAGCAGCGTAGGGGGCGGGGGGGCCTTAAATGAGCAGTTCTTC
D: TRBD2
V: TRBV9
J: TRBJ2-1
size: .

CDR3: CASTSPGTGSYGYTF
DNA: TGTGCCAGCACCTCCCCGGGGACAGGGAGCTATGGCTACACCTTC
D: TRBD1
V: TRBV28
J: TRBJ1-2
size: .

CDR3: CASRGSGGESSYNEQFF
DNA: TGCGCCAGCAGGGGTAGCGGGGGCGAAAGCTCCTACAATGAGCAGTTCTTC
D: TRBD2
V: TRBV10-2
J: TRBJ2-1
size: .

CDR3: CASKPAGGREQYF
DNA: TGTGCCAGCAAGCCAGCGGGAGGTCGGGAGCAGTACTTC
D: TRBD2
V: TRBV27
J: TRBJ2-7
size: .

CDR3: CASKRDRGAFYEQYF
DNA: TGTGCCAGCAAGAGGGACAGGGGAGCTTTCTACGAGCAGTACTTC
D: TRBD1
V: TRBV27
J: TRBJ2-7
size: .

CDR3: CASSYGQGWETQYF
DNA: TGTGCCAGCAGTTACGGGCAGGGATGGGAGACCCAGTACTTC
D: .
V: TRBV6-5
J: TRBJ2-5
size: .

CDR3: CASSLRQGGGYTF
DNA: TGTGCCAGCAGTTTAAGACAGGGAGGTGGCTACACCTTC
D: TRBD1
V: TRBV27
J: TRBJ1-2
size: .

CDR3: CASDGQILNQPQHF
DNA: TGTGCCAGCGACGGACAGATACTCAATCAGCCCCAGCATTTT
D: .
V: TRBV2
J: TRBJ1-5
size: .

CDR3: CASSARTGTAEAFF
DNA: TGTGCCAGTAGTGCCCGGACAGGGACCGCTGAAGCTTTCTTT
D: TRBD1
V: TRBV19
J: TRBJ1-1
size: .

CDR3: CASSRLPGSAQYF
DNA: TGTGCCAGCAGTCGCCTCCCGGGGTCGGCCCAGTACTTC
D: .
V: TRBV2
J: TRBJ2-5
size: .

CDR3: CASTNLLAGAYEQYF
DNA: TGTGCCAGCACCAATCTACTAGCGGGGGCCTACGAGCAGTACTTC
D: TRBD2
V: TRBV6-5
J: TRBJ2-7
size: .

CDR3: CASSLGAGFSTDTQYF
DNA: TGCGCCAGCAGCTTGGGAGCGGGCTTTAGCACAGATACGCAGTATTTT
D: .
V: TRBV5-1
J: TRBJ2-3
size: .

CDR3: CASSESRFYGYTF
DNA: TGTGCCAGCAGCGAGTCGCGGTTCTATGGCTACACCTTC
D: .
V: TRBV7-2
J: TRBJ1-2
size: .

CDR3: CASKTGGLAKNIQYF
DNA: TGTGCCAGCAAGACAGGGGGCCTAGCCAAAAACATTCAGTACTTC
D: TRBD1
V: TRBV19
J: TRBJ2-4
size: .

CDR3: CASSRTGGPMLPLHF
DNA: TGTGCCAGCAGTCGTACAGGGGGCCCAATGTTGCCCCTCCACTTT
D: TRBD1
V: TRBV9
J: TRBJ1-6
size: .

CDR3: CASSVNSNQPQHF
DNA: TGCGCCAGCAGTGTTAATAGCAATCAGCCCCAGCATTTT
D: .
V: TRBV10-2
J: TRBJ1-5
size: .

CDR3: CASSRSRVAGAQNTEAFF
DNA: TGTGCCAGCAGCCGATCCCGGGTGGCGGGGGCTCAGAACACTGAAGCTTTCTTT
D: .
V: TRBV13
J: TRBJ1-1
size: .

CDR3: CASSQTTGGGTGELFF
DNA: TGTGCCAGCAGCCAGACGACAGGGGGCGGGACCGGGGAGCTGTTTTTT
D: TRBD1
V: TRBV7-3
J: TRBJ2-2
size: once

CDR3: CASSPVGPTNTGELFF
DNA: TGTGCCAGCAGCCCCGTTGGGCCTACGAACACCGGGGAGCTGTTTTTT
D: .
V: TRBV7-3
J: TRBJ2-2
size: .